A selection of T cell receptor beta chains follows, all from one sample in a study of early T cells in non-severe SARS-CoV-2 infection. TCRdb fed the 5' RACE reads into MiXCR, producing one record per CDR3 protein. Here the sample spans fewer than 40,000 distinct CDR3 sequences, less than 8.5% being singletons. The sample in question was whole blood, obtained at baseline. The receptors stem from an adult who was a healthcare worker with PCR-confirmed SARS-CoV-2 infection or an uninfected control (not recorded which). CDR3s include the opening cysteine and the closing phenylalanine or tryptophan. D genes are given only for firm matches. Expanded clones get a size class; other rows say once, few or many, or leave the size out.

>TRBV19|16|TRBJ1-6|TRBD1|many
TGTGCCAGTACCCCGACAGGGGGCTTCGGTAATTCACCCCTCCACTTT
CASTPTGGFGNSPLHF
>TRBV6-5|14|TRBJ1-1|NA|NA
TGTGCCAGCAGTAACTTGGGGAGGGGGGAGGAAGCTTTCTTT
CASSNLGRGEEAFF
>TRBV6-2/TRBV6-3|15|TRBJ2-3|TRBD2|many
TGTGCCAGCAGGGTAGCGGGAGTCGGCACAGATACGCAGTATTTT
CASRVAGVGTDTQYF
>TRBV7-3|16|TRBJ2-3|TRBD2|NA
TGTGCCAGCAGCTTGGAGGGACTAGCGGGAGCCGATACGCAGTATTTT
CASSLEGLAGADTQYF
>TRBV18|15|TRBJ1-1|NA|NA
TGTGCCAGCTCACCTCCGCCGGCTATGTCCGTTGAAGCTTTCTTT
CASSPPPAMSVEAFF
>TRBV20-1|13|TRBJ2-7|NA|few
TGCAGTGCCGATGGACAGTTCGCCTACGAGCAGTACTTC
CSADGQFAYEQYF
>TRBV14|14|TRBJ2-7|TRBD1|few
TGTGCCAGCAGCCTGGGACAGGGGATCTACGAGCAGTACTTC
CASSLGQGIYEQYF
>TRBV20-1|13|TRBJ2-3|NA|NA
TGCAGTGCTGGAACAGGAAACACAGATACGCAGTATTTT
CSAGTGNTDTQYF
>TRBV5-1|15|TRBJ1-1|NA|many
TGCGCCAGCAGCTCCGACTTCTGGGTGAACACTGAAGCTTTCTTT
CASSSDFWVNTEAFF
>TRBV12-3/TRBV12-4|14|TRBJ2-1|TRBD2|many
TGTGCCAGCACCATAGCGGGAGGGCACAATGAGCAGTTCTTC
CASTIAGGHNEQFF
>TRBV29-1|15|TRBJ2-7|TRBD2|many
TGCAGCGTTGAAGATGTGGTAGCGGGAGTAAACGAGCAGTACTTC
CSVEDVVAGVNEQYF
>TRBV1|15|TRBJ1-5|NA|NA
TGCACCAGCAGCCCCGATAGACATAGCAATCAGCCCCAGCATTTT
CTSSPDRHSNQPQHF
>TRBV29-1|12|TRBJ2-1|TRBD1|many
TGCAGCGTCGCCGACAGGGATAATGAGCAGTTCTTC
CSVADRDNEQFF
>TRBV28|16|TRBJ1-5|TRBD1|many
TGTGCCAGCAGTTTGAGAGGGACAGGGGACGTTAATCCCCAGCATTTT
CASSLRGTGDVNPQHF
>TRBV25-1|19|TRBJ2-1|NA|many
TGTGCCAGCAGTGATACCCCCCGAATGACACAGTGGGTGGGCAATGAGCAGTTCTTC
CASSDTPRMTQWVGNEQFF
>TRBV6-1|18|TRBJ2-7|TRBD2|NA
TGTGCCAGCAGAACGAGGGGACTAGCGGGAGGACCCAGCTACGAGCAGTACTTT
CASRTRGLAGGPSYEQYF
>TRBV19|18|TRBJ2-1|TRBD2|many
TGTGCCAGTAGTATGCGACTAGCGGGAGGGATCTCCTACAATGAGCAGTTCTTC
CASSMRLAGGISYNEQFF
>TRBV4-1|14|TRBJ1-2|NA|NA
TGCGCCAGCAGCCAAGAGACGGGGAGGTATGGCTACACCTTC
CASSQETGRYGYTF
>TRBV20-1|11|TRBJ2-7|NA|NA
TGCAGTGCTCCGAAGGGACAACAACAGTACTTC
CSAPKGQQQYF
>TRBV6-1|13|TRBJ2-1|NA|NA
TGTGCCAGCAGCGGGCAGGGTACGAATGAGCAGTTCTTC
CASSGQGTNEQFF
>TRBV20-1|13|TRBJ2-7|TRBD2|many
TGCAGTGCTACTGGGACTAGCGGCTACGAGCAGTACTTC
CSATGTSGYEQYF
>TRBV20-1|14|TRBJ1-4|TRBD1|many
TGCAGTGCTAGAGCCGGACAGGGAAGAGAAAAACTGTTTTTT
CSARAGQGREKLFF
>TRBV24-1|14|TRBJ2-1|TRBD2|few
TGTGCCACCGACACCGGACTAGCGGGAACCGAGCAGTTCTTC
CATDTGLAGTEQFF
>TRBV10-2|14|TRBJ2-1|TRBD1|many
TGCGCCAGCACCGGACAGGTCTTGCACAATGAGCAGTTCTTC
CASTGQVLHNEQFF
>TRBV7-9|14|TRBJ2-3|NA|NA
TGTGCCAGCAGCTTTGGGACTCTCTCAAATACGCAGTATTTT
CASSFGTLSNTQYF
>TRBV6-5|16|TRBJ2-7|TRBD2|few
TGTGCCAGCAGTAGCTCCGGGACTAGCGGGAGGTACGAGCAGTACTTC
CASSSSGTSGRYEQYF
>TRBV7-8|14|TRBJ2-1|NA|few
TGTGCCAGCAGCTTACCCCCTAACTACAATGAGCAGTTCTTC
CASSLPPNYNEQFF
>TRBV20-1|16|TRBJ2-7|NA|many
TGCAGTGCTAGCCAGGTCCTTCATCCCAACTCCTACGAGCAGTACTTC
CSASQVLHPNSYEQYF
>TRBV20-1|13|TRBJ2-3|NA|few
TGCAGTGCTAGAAACGTAGGGCCAGATACGCAGTATTTT
CSARNVGPDTQYF
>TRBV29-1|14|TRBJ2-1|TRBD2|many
TGCAGCGTTGGCCCCGGGACTAGAAGCAATGAGCAGTTCTTC
CSVGPGTRSNEQFF
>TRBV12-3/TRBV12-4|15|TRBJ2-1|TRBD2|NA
TGTGCCAGCAGTAAAAGGGGAGGGCCCTACAATGAGCAGTTCTTC
CASSKRGGPYNEQFF
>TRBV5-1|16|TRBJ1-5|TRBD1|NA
TGCGCCAGCAGCTTGGCTCCACAGGGGGGCAATCAGCCCCAGCATTTT
CASSLAPQGGNQPQHF
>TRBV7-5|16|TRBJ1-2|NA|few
NA
CISVPEASGVSYGYTF
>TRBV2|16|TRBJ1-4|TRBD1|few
TGTGCCAGCAGTGAGGACAGGACTAAGGGAAATGAAAAACTGTTTTTT
CASSEDRTKGNEKLFF
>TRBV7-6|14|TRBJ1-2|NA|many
TGTGCCAGCAGCCAAGACAGGATGGGATATGGCTACACCTTC
CASSQDRMGYGYTF
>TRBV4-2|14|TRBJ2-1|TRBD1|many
TGTGCCAGCAGCCCCCGGACAGGCCACAATGAGCAGTTCTTC
CASSPRTGHNEQFF
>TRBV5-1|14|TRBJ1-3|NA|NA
TGCGCCAGCAGCTTCGAAGGGAGCGGAAACACCATATATTTT
CASSFEGSGNTIYF
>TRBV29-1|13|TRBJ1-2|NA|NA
TGCAGCGTTGTCGTTGGGGGTAACTATGGCTACACCTTC
CSVVVGGNYGYTF
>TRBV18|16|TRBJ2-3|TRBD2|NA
TGTGCCAGCTCACCTCCGGGACTAGCGGCCACAGATACGCAGTATTTT
CASSPPGLAATDTQYF
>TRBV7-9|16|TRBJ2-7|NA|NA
TGTGCCAGCAGCTTAGAAGGTAGCAGGCCTTTTTACGAGCAGTACTTC
CASSLEGSRPFYEQYF
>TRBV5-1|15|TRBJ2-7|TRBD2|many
TGCGCCAGCAGCTTGGTGGCTAGCGGGGACTACGAGCAGTACTTC
CASSLVASGDYEQYF
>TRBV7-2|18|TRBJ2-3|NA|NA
TGTGCCAGCAGCTTAGGAAGACTGGCAGGCTTTTGGACAGATACGCAGTATTTT
CASSLGRLAGFWTDTQYF
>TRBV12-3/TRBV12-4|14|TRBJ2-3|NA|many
TGTGCCAGCAGAATGGGCCCTAAAGCGGATACGCAGTATTTT
CASRMGPKADTQYF
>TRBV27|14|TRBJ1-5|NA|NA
TGTGCCAGCAGGACAGGAGACGGCAATCAGCCCCAGCATTTT
CASRTGDGNQPQHF
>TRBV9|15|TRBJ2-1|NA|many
TGTGCCAGCAGCGGTTACGGCAGGGAAGGGGATGAGCAGTTCTTC
CASSGYGREGDEQFF
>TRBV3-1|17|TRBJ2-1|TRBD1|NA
TGTGCCAGCAGCCCCAATCTCGGGACAGGGGCGCGGAATGAGCAGTTCTTC
CASSPNLGTGARNEQFF
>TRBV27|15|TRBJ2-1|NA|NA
TGTGCCAGCCGCCAGGGGGGGTGGGACTACAATGAGCAGTTCTTC
CASRQGGWDYNEQFF
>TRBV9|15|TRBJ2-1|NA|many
TGTGCCAGCAGCGCCAATTTGGACGGCGGTCGTGAGCAGTTCTTC
CASSANLDGGREQFF
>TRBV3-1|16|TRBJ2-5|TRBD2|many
TGTGCCAGCAGCCAATCTACTAGCGGGACCCAGGAGACCCAGTACTTC
CASSQSTSGTQETQYF
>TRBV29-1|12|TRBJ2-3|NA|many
TGCAGCTCAGGGGGGGGTACAGATACGCAGTATTTT
CSSGGGTDTQYF
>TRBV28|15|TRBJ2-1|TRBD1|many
TGTGCCAGCACCCCGGGACAGGGGATATACAATGAGCAGTTCTTC
CASTPGQGIYNEQFF
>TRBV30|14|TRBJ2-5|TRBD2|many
TGTGCCTGGAGTCCAGCGGGAGGGGGGGAGACCCAGTACTTC
CAWSPAGGGETQYF
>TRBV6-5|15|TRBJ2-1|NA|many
TGTGCCAGCAGTTACTCGTCCGGTTCCTACAATGAGCAGTTCTTC
CASSYSSGSYNEQFF